Below, 2 T cell receptor beta chains from the same sample are listed, as sequenced in a study of T cells in women clearing cervical HPV infection. The protocol was immunoSEQ multiplex PCR, while the TCRdb copy is restricted to in-frame clones and leaves out a portion. This repertoire includes around 22,000 clones. The sequenced sample was blood buffy coat. Receptors were obtained from a woman aged 18 to 75 with a cervical HPV16 infection that either progressed to CIN3+ or cleared (not recorded which).

The CDR3 protein is CAISGTGRTDTQYF. The sequenced CDR3 bases are TGTGCCATCAGCGGGACAGGCCGCACAGATACG. This chain joins TRBV10-3 and TRBJ2-3, with 8 bases matching TRBD1. Read sequence stops 3 residues before the CDR3 end, and the germline J gene provides the missing end. The length of the CDR3 is 14 residues. V lost 6 bases to trimming and J lost 1 base; unmatched junction nucleotides: 3. CDR1 is ENHRY and CDR2 is SYGVKD in the germline V gene.

This chain's CDR3 is CASIGVSGANVLFF. CDR3 bases read: TGTGCCAGCATCGGAGTCTCTGGGGCCAACGTG. This chain connects TRBV19 to TRBJ2-2; the D gene is possibly TRBD1 (5 bases). Read coverage stops 3 residues before the CDR3 terminus; the germline J gene supplies the remainder. Germline lookup yields CDR1 LNHDA and CDR2 SQIVND (reference sequence). The length of the CDR3 is 14 residues.